Sequencing of this T cell receptor (beta chain) was carried out in a study of yellow fever vaccine responses in identical twins. Whole-study findings and limits: Twins reportedly appeared to share part of their vaccine T cell response while keeping part individual.

A single count supports this clonotype. Antigen unknown. Germline values: CDR1 SNHLY, CDR2 FYNNEI. Trimming took off 7 bases at V and 2 bases at J, with 3 bases between the two ends. The CDR3 consists of 12 residues. TCRdb re-derived calls from the RT-PCR reads in MiXCR, one entry per CDR3 protein. The table records over 8,500 distinct CDR3 sequences, approximately 80% of them present only once. The sequences come from T cells from blood (PBMCs), unsorted or a sorted subset (not recorded which), collected before or after yellow fever vaccination (not recorded which). The V call is TRBV2, the J call TRBJ2-6; D ambiguous. The sequence derives from a woman between 18 and 29 years old who received the yellow fever vaccine. Here the CDR3 reads CASTTGANVLTF. The CDR3 DNA sequence: TGTGCCAGCACTACTGGGGCCAACGTCCTGACTTTC.